This T cell receptor (beta chain) was identified in a study of cytomegalovirus exposure and HLA in healthy donors. Researchers ran the PCR with 60 Vbeta and 13 Jbeta primers. Measured with immunoSEQ multiplex PCR; TCRdb has only the in-frame clones, and not every one. The data show around 160,000 clones, almost 80% seen once. General study results and limits: V- and J-gene trimming of TCR beta was linked (in a later analysis) to a missense DCLRE1C variant. A classifier reportedly called cytomegalovirus status with high sensitivity and specificity. CMV serostatus was the sole immune exposure data available. According to the study, 160 or so TCR beta chains were cytomegalovirus-associated.

V lost 7 bases and J 8 bases, leaving 9 bases between the germline ends. Germline-derived CDR1 and CDR2 are MDHEN and SYDVKM. CDR3 length equals 12 residues. Worth noting for this clone: Its antigen is currently unknown.

This TCR was sampled from a male donor in good health and CMV-seronegative. The specimen was PBMCs. The rearrangement joins TRBV28 to TRBJ1-6; D unresolved. The CDR3 nucleotides read TGTGCCAGCACCTCAGTGGATTCACCCCTCCACTTT. This encodes CASTSVDSPLHF.